What follows are 4 T cell receptor beta chains derived from one specimen sequenced in a study of shared clonotypes between healthy human individuals. Naive CD8 cells lacked CD45RO and underwent positive selection for CCR7, leaving out terminally differentiated effector memory CD45RA+ cells. Clones were read by immunoSEQ multiplex PCR, and TCRdb kept only the in-frame ones, dropping some. The repertoire holds about 600,000 clones, with 95% to 98% as singletons. The sample comprised naive CD8+ T cells sorted from blood. Source of these receptors: a man aged 25-40 years in good health.

The chain links TRBV4-1 to TRBJ1-1; TRBD1 is a possible D gene (5 bases). CDR3 size: 15 residues. V dropped 1 base and J dropped 6 bases, with 15 bases sitting between them. The germline V gene has CDR1 MGHRA and CDR2 YSYEKL. This CDR3 is CASSQVEGSDSEAFF. The CDR3, as DNA: TGCGCCAGCAGCCAAGTGGAGGGGTCAGACTCTGAAGCTTTCTTT.

The chain is built from TRBV7-2 and TRBJ1-5, with 7 bases aligning to TRBD1. Unmatched junction bases numbered 6, after V lost 4 bases and J lost 0 bases. This CDR3 comprises 16 residues. Germline CDR1 is SGHTA and CDR2 is FQGNSA. The DNA for the CDR3 is TGTGCCAGCAGCTCTGGGACAGTGTATAGCAATCAGCCCCAGCATTTT. It translates to CASSSGTVYSNQPQHF. The full variable domain, in which reference TRBV7-2 and TRBJ1-5 provide the parts outside the CDR3, is GAGVSQSPSNKVTEKGKDVELRCDPISGHTALYWYRQSLGQGLEFLIYFQGNSAPDKSGLPSDRFSAERTGGSVSTLTIQRTQQEDSAVYLCASSSGTVYSNQPQHFGDGTRLSIL.

This sequence joins TRBV7-9 and TRBJ1-2; 7 bases match TRBD1. Unmatched junction bases numbered 13, after V lost 10 bases and J lost 8 bases. Germline CDR1 SEHNR, CDR2 FQNEAQ (reference sequence). CDR3 length equals 13 residues. Here the CDR3 DNA reads TGTGCCACGGACAGGACACATGATTACGGCTACACCTTC. Protein: CATDRTHDYGYTF.

The chain is built from TRBV29-1 and TRBJ1-1, with D unclear. V dropped 6 bases and J dropped 5 bases, with 13 bases sitting between them. The V gene's germline CDR1 is SQVTM and CDR2 ANQGSEA. The CDR3 is made up of 12 amino acids. CDR3 residues: CSVRKLRTEAFF. The CDR3, as DNA: TGCAGCGTAAGGAAGTTGAGGACTGAAGCTTTCTTT.